The 3 T cell receptor beta chains listed next were all sequenced from one sample in a study of CD8 T cells in ankylosing spondylitis. TCRdb re-derived calls from the 5' RACE reads in MiXCR, one entry per CDR3 protein. The sample has more than 150,000 distinct CDR3 sequences; 10% to 15% are singletons. Sample: blood, either unsorted or a sorted T cell fraction (not recorded which). The origin of the receptors is a female donor with ankylosing spondylitis or in good health (not recorded which).

This clonotype was recorded many times. The chain combines TRBV10-3 with TRBJ1-1; D possibly corresponds to TRBD1 (5 bases). The V end was cut by 7 bases, the J end by 2 bases, with 11 bases between. Germline loops: CDR1 ENHRY, CDR2 SYGVKD. CDR3 length: 13 residues. The CDR3 DNA sequence: TGTGCCATCAATAGACAGACTAACACTGAAGCTTTCTTT. Its protein is CAINRQTNTEAFF.

This clonotype turned up a few times. The chain uses TRBV7-2 and TRBJ2-3, with D possibly being TRBD2 (6 bases). Trimming cost V 7 bases and J 3 bases, with 17 bases left between them. This CDR3 region has 15 residues. Germline V gene data show CDR1 as SGHTA and CDR2 as FQGNSA. CDR3 in amino acids: CASIRRAGSTDTQYF. The CDR3 DNA reads TGTGCCAGCATCCGGCGGGCGGGATCAACAGATACGCAGTATTTT.

About this clonotype itself: The junction does not match germline at one end; this may be a read error. CDR3 protein: CASRLAGSFPYNEQFF. The CDR3 DNA is TGTGCCAGCAGGTTAGCGGGGAGCTTCCCCTACAATGAGCAGTTCTTC. The chain employs TRBV12-3 or TRBV12-4 and TRBJ2-1, with 8 bases that match TRBD2. The CDR3 contains 16 residues.